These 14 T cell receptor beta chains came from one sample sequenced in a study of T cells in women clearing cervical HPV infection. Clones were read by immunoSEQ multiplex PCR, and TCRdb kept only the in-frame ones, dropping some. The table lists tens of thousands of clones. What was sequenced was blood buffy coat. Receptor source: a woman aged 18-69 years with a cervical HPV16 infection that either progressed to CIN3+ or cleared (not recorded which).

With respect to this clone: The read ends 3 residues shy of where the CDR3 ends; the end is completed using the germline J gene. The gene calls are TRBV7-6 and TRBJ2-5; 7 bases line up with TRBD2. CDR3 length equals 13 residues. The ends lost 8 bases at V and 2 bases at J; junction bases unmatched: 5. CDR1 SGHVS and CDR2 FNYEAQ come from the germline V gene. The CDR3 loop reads CASEQRGQETQYF. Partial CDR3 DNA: TGTGCCAGCGAGCAGCGGGGTCAAGAGACC.

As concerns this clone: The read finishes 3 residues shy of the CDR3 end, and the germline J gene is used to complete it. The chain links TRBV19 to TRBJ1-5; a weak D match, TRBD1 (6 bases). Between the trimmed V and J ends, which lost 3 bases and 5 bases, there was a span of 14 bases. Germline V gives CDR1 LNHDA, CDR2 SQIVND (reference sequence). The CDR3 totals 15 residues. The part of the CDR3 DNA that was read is TGTGCCAGTAGTATGCCCTACAGGGACCATCAGCCC. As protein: CASSMPYRDHQP. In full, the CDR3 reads CASSMPYRDHQPQHF.

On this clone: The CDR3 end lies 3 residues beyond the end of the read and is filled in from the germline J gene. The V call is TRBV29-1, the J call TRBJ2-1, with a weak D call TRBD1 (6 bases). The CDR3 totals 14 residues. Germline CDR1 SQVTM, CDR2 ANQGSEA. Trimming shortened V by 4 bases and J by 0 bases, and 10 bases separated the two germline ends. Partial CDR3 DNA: TGCAGCGTTGCCCAGGGGAGCTCCTACAATGAG. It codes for CSVAQGSSYNE. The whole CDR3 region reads CSVAQGSSYNEQFF.

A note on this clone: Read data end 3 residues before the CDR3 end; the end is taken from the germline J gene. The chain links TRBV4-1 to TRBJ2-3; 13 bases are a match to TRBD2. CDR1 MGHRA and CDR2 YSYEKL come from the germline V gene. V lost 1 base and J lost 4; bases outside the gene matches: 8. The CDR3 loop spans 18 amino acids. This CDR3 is CASSQGTLLAGGPDTQYF. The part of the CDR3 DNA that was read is TGCGCCAGCAGCCAAGGAACCCTACTAGCGGGGGGGCCAGATACG.

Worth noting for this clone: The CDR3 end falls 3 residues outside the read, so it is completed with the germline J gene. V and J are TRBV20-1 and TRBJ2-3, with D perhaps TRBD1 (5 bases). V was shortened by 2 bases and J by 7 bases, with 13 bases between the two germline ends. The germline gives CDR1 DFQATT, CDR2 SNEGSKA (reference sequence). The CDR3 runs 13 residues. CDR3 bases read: TGCAGTGCTAGACAAGACAGTTTTAATACG. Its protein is CSARQDSFNT. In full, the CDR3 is CSARQDSFNTQYF.

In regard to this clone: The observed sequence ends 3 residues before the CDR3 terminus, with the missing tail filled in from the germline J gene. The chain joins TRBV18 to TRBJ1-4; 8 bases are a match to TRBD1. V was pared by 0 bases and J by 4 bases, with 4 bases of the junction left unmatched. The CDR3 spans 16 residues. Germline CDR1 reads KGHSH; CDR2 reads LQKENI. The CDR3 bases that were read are TGTGCCAGCTCACCACCGGGACAGGCAAATAATGAAAAA. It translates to CASSPPGQANNEK. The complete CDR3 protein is CASSPPGQANNEKLFF.

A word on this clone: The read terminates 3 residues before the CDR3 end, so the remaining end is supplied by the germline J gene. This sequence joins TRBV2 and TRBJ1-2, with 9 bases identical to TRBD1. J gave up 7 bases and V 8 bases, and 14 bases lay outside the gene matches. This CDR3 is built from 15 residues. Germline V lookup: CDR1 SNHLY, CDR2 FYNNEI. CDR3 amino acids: CASVGPGQGSVGYTF. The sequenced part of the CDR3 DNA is TGTGCCAGCGTTGGCCCGGGACAGGGATCAGTTGGC.

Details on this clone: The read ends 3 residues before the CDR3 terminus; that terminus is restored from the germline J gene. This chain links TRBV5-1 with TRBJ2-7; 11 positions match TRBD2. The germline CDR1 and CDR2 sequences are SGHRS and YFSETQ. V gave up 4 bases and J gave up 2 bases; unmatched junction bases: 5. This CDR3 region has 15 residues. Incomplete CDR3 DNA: TGCGCCAGCAGCCTGGGACTAGCGGACGCCTACGAG. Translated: CASSLGLADAYE. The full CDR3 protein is CASSLGLADAYEQYF.

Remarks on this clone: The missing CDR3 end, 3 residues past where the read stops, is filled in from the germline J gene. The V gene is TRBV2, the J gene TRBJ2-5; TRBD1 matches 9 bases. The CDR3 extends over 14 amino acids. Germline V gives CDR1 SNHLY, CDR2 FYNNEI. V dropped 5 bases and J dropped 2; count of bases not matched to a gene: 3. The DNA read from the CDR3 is TGTGCCAGCAGTAGGACAGGGGTGCAAGAGACC. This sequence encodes CASSRTGVQET. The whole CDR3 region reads CASSRTGVQETQYF.

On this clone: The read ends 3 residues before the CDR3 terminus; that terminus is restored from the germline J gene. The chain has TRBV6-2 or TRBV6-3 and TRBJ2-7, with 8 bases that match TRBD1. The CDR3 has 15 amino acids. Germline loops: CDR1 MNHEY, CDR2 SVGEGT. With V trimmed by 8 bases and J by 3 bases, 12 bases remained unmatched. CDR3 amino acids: CASRDPGQGNYEQYF. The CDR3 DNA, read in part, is TGTGCCAGCCGCGACCCCGGACAGGGTAACTACGAG.

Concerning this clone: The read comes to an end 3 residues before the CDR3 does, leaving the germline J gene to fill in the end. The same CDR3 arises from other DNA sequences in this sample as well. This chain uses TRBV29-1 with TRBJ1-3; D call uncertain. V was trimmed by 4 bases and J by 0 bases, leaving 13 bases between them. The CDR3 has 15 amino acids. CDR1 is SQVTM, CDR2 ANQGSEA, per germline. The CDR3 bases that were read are TGCAGCGTTGTGGTCGTCGCGGGCTCTGGAAACACC. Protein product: CSVVVVAGSGNT. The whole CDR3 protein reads CSVVVVAGSGNTIYF.

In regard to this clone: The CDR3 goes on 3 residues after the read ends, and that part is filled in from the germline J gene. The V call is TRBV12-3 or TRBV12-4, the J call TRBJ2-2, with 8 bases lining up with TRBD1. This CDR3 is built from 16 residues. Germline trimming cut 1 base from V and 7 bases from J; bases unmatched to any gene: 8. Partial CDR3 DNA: TGTGCCAGCAGTTTAGTTCGCCAGGGGGCCGGCGGGGAG. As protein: CASSLVRQGAGGE. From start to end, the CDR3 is CASSLVRQGAGGELFF.

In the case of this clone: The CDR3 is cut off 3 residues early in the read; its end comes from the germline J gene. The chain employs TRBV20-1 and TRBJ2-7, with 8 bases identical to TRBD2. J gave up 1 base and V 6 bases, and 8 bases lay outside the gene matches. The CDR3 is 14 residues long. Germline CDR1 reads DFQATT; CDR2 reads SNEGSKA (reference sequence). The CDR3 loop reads CSAAPAGVSYEQYF. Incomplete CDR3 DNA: TGCAGTGCCGCCCCAGCGGGAGTGTCCTACGAG.

The sequenced CDR3 bases are TGTGCCAGCAGCTCCGACAGGTCGGACTATGGC. It codes for CASSSDRSDYG. The entire CDR3 protein reads CASSSDRSDYGYTF. The rearrangement links TRBV11-1 to TRBJ1-2; D perhaps matches TRBD1 (6 bases). The missing CDR3 end, 3 residues past where the read stops, is filled in from the germline J gene. Germline CDR1 is SGHAT and CDR2 is FQDESV (reference sequence). Trimming shortened V by 4 bases and J by 3 bases, and 12 bases separated the two germline ends. CDR3 length: 14 residues.